These 30 T cell receptor beta chains came from one sample sequenced in a study of blood T cell repertoires in COVID-19. Method: immunoSEQ multiplex PCR; TCRdb's copy keeps in-frame clones and lacks some. The sample yields roughly 63,000 clones, about 88% seen once. What was sequenced was peripheral blood. Receptors were obtained from a man over 45 with active COVID-19.

The chain carries TRBV10-3 and TRBJ2-7; 8 nucleotides line up with TRBD1. Germline V lookup: CDR1 ENHRY, CDR2 SYGVKD. Losses at the gene ends were 5 bases for V and 7 bases for J; bases not matched to a gene: 1. The CDR3 totals 11 residues. This chain's CDR3 is CAISWTGEQYF. Written as DNA, the CDR3 is TGTGCCATCAGTTGGACAGGGGAGCAGTACTTC.

The chain carries TRBV7-6 and TRBJ2-5; 10 bases fit TRBD1. The CDR3 is 16 amino acids. CDR1 is SGHVS, CDR2 FNYEAQ, per germline. Trimming removed 4 bases from V and 5 bases from J; junction bases left unmatched: 10. Written as DNA, the CDR3 is TGTGCCAGCAGCTCTTGGACAGGGGGTCATGGGGAGACCCAGTACTTC. Its translation is CASSSWTGGHGETQYF.

This sequence joins TRBV2 and TRBJ2-7, with 7 bases lining up with TRBD1. Germline V gene data show CDR1 as SNHLY and CDR2 as FYNNEI. The CDR3 extends over 14 amino acids. V trimming: 6 bases; J trimming: 2 bases; junction bases outside the gene matches: 7. CDR3 region: CASSYSTGTYEQYF. CDR3 sequence (DNA): TGTGCCAGCAGCTACTCGACAGGGACCTACGAGCAGTACTTC. Variable domain in full (rest from reference TRBV2 and TRBJ2-7): EPEVTQTPSHQVTQMGQEVILRCVPISNHLYFYWYRQILGQKVEFLVSFYNNEISEKSEIFDDQFSVERPDGSNFTLKIRSTKLEDSAMYFCASSYSTGTYEQYFGPGTRLTVT.

This clone was recorded once. The J gene is TRBJ1-6, the V gene TRBV6-5, with 10 bases lining up with TRBD1. Per the germline V gene, CDR1 is MNHEY and CDR2 is SVGAGI. The CDR3 extends over 15 amino acids. Unmatched junction bases numbered 7, after V lost 7 bases and J lost 7 bases. In nucleotides, the CDR3 is TGTGCCAGCACCCCCTGGGGACAGGGGAATTCACCCCTCCACTTT. The encoded protein is CASTPWGQGNSPLHF.

The chain employs TRBV14 and TRBJ1-5; D call uncertain. Per germline, CDR1 SGHDN and CDR2 FVKESK. V lost 0 bases and J lost 8, with 11 bases in between. CDR3 size: 14 residues. CDR3 DNA sequence: TGTGCCAGCAGCCAAGAACCGGCGAGGGAGCCCCAGCATTTT. Amino acids: CASSQEPAREPQHF.

The rearrangement links TRBV7-9 to TRBJ1-2, with TRBD1 as a possible D gene (5 bases). Germline CDR1 reads SEHNR; CDR2 reads FQNEAQ (reference sequence). V lost 4 bases and J lost 8, with 23 bases in between. This CDR3 spans 16 amino acids. The CDR3 DNA follows: TGTGCCAGCAGCTCCTATGGGGGGAAGGCCTTAGGGGGCTACACCTTC. As protein: CASSSYGGKALGGYTF.

The chain recombines TRBV6-5 with TRBJ1-5; no clear D. CDR1 is MNHEY, CDR2 SVGAGI, per germline. Trimming cost V 4 bases and J 0 bases, with 4 bases left between them. The CDR3 covers 13 residues. CDR3 residues: CASSSYSNQPQHF. The CDR3 nucleotides read TGTGCCAGCAGTTCCTATAGCAATCAGCCCCAGCATTTT.

The chain links TRBV21-1 to TRBJ2-7; the table's D call TRBD1 went unverified against the DNA. TRBV21-1 is classified as a pseudogene. The CDR3 length is 14 residues. The CDR3 nucleotides are TGTGCCAGCAGCACAAGACACATAAACTACGAGCAGTACTTC. This sequence encodes CASSTRHINYEQYF.

The chain carries TRBV5-1 and TRBJ1-1; 8 nucleotides line up with TRBD1. Germline V gives CDR1 SGHRS, CDR2 YFSETQ. This CDR3 is 17 amino acids long. V was pared by 3 bases and J by 0 bases, with 10 bases of the junction left unmatched. The CDR3 region has the DNA TGCGCCAGCAGCTCCGGACAGGGAAGGCACATGAACACTGAAGCTTTCTTT. It translates to CASSSGQGRHMNTEAFF.

The chain combines TRBV15 with TRBJ2-7; unclear D gene. CDR3 length: 13 residues. CDR1 and CDR2 (germline): LNHNV, YYDKDF (reference sequence). V was pared by 0 bases and J by 9 bases, with 12 bases between. CDR3 coding DNA: TGTGCCACCAGCAGAGATCCTAAAGGAGCGCAGTACTTC. Protein product: CATSRDPKGAQYF.

In this sample, this clone turned up a few times. The chain employs TRBV4-1 and TRBJ1-5; no reliable D call. The CDR3 contains 13 residues. V was cut by 4 bases and J by 0 bases, with 4 bases left in between. Germline CDR1 reads MGHRA; CDR2 reads YSYEKL. The CDR3 sequence is CASSPNSNQPQHF. DNA for the CDR3: TGCGCCAGCAGCCCTAATAGCAATCAGCCCCAGCATTTT.

CDR3 sequence: CASSYTSGQETQYF. The CDR3, as DNA: TGTGCCAGCAGTTACACAAGCGGCCAAGAGACCCAGTACTTC. The chain uses TRBV6-6 and TRBJ2-5; D perhaps matches TRBD2 (5 bases). This CDR3 is built from 14 residues. CDR1 MNHNY and CDR2 SVGAGI come from the germline V gene (reference sequence). Trimming took off 2 bases at V and 1 base at J, with 8 bases between the two ends.

The chain carries TRBV5-1 and TRBJ2-5, with 12 bases identical to TRBD2. Germline V gives CDR1 SGHRS, CDR2 YFSETQ. The CDR3 loop spans 15 amino acids. V lost 4 bases to trimming and J lost 4 bases; unmatched junction nucleotides: 5. The CDR3 protein is CASSKLAGGGETQYF. CDR3 nucleotide sequence: TGCGCCAGCAGCAAACTAGCGGGGGGTGGAGAGACCCAGTACTTC.

The chain is built from TRBV5-3 and TRBJ1-5; 8 nucleotides align to TRBD1. TRBV5-3 is marked as an open reading frame, function uncertain. The CDR3 has 17 residues. J lost 0 bases, V lost 3 bases, and 8 bases had no gene match. The CDR3 loop reads CARSWIDRGYSNQPQHF. CDR3 nucleotide sequence: TGTGCCAGAAGCTGGATCGACAGGGGATATAGCAATCAGCCCCAGCATTTT.

The chain carries TRBV19 and TRBJ1-5, with D possibly being TRBD1 (5 bases). The CDR3 length is 15 residues. Germline CDR1 and CDR2: LNHDA and SQIVND (reference sequence). With 1 base removed from V and 3 bases from J, the gap between germline ends came to 10 bases. CDR3 in amino acids: CASSIGGGNNQPQHF. For the CDR3, the DNA is TGTGCCAGTAGTATAGGGGGGGGAAACAATCAGCCCCAGCATTTT.

This sequence joins TRBV18 and TRBJ1-2, with 7 bases lining up with TRBD1. CDR3 length: 15 amino acids. Germline CDR1 reads KGHSH; CDR2 reads LQKENI. The V and J ends lost 0 bases and 8 bases, in that order; junction bases with no gene match: 9. The CDR3 reads CASSPPSTGAEGYTF. In nucleotides, the CDR3 is TGTGCCAGCTCACCACCGTCTACAGGGGCTGAAGGCTACACCTTC.

V is TRBV7-9 and J is TRBJ2-5; 8 bases are a match to TRBD2. Germline CDR1 SEHNR, CDR2 FQNEAQ (reference sequence). J was trimmed by 5 bases and V by 5 bases; bases with no gene match: 10. This CDR3 is 15 amino acids long. This CDR3 is CASSAPRGVIETQYF. CDR3 sequence (DNA): TGTGCCAGCAGCGCTCCGCGGGGGGTGATTGAGACCCAGTACTTC.

The CDR3 DNA reads TGTGCCAGCAGCTCCCTTATGCCCATAGGACTAGCCAATGAGCAGTTCTTC. Translating gives CASSSLMPIGLANEQFF. The gene calls are TRBV7-9 and TRBJ2-1, with 8 bases lining up with TRBD2. The ends lost 4 bases at V and 6 bases at J; junction bases unmatched: 14. In germline, CDR1 is SEHNR, CDR2 FQNEAQ (reference sequence). The CDR3 loop spans 17 amino acids.

V and J are TRBV28 and TRBJ1-2; 9 nucleotides agree with TRBD1. Per germline, CDR1 MDHEN and CDR2 SYDVKM. J lost 5 bases, V lost 0 bases, and 1 base had no gene match. The CDR3 consists of 14 residues. CDR3 nucleotides: TGTGCCAGCAGTTTATGGGACAGGGGATATGGCTACACCTTC. This gives the protein CASSLWDRGYGYTF.

The gene calls are TRBV7-3 and TRBJ1-3; perhaps TRBD1 as D (5 bases). Germline V gives CDR1 SGHTA, CDR2 FQGTGA. The V and J ends lost 1 base and 6 bases respectively, with 13 bases between them. The CDR3 has 15 residues. This chain's CDR3 is CASSLSPGPANTIYF. The CDR3 nucleotides are TGTGCCAGCAGCTTAAGTCCAGGGCCAGCAAACACCATATATTTT. The whole variable domain, remainder taken from reference TRBV7-3 and TRBJ1-3, is GAGVSQTPSNKVTEKGKYVELRCDPISGHTALYWYRQSLGQGPEFLIYFQGTGAADDSGLPNDRFFAVRPEGSVSTLKIQRTERGDSAVYLCASSLSPGPANTIYFGEGSWLTVV.

CDR3 nucleotides: TGTGCCAGCAGTGGTGCGGCAGGGGGGGAGACCCAGTACTTC. It specifies CASSGAAGGETQYF. The gene calls are TRBV2 and TRBJ2-5, with D possibly TRBD1 on 7 matching bases. The CDR3 is 14 residues long. Trimming removed 4 bases at V and 5 bases at J, with 14 bases between. The germline CDR1 and CDR2 sequences are SNHLY and FYNNEI.

This chain joins TRBV5-1 and TRBJ1-1; 7 bases agree with TRBD1. V lost 4 bases and J lost 7; bases outside the gene matches: 10. This CDR3 is 14 amino acids long. Germline assignment: CDR1 SGHRS and CDR2 YFSETQ. DNA for the CDR3: TGCGCCAGCAGCCGTGACAGGGAGGATGGTGAAGCTTTCTTT. It yields the protein CASSRDREDGEAFF.

The J gene is TRBJ2-7, the V gene TRBV27; tentatively, D is TRBD1 (6 bases). Germline V lookup: CDR1 MNHEY, CDR2 SMNVEV (reference sequence). The CDR3 consists of 14 residues. V shed 6 bases and J shed 5 bases, with 17 bases lying between them. The CDR3 DNA follows: TGTGCCAGCAGCCCAACAACAGGGATCAACGAGCAGTACTTC. This gives the protein CASSPTTGINEQYF.

This chain joins TRBV5-6 and TRBJ2-1; 11 positions match TRBD1. The germline gives CDR1 SGHDT, CDR2 YYEEEE. CDR3 length: 14 amino acids. With 3 bases clipped from V and 6 bases from J, the junction kept 2 bases outside the gene matches. CDR3 sequence reads: CASSSGQGANEQFF. DNA of the CDR3: TGTGCCAGCAGCTCCGGACAGGGGGCCAATGAGCAGTTCTTC.

This chain links TRBV5-4 with TRBJ2-3; perhaps TRBD1 as D (5 bases). CDR1 is SGHNT and CDR2 is YYREEE in the germline V gene (reference sequence). V gave up 5 bases and J gave up 0 bases, with 16 bases separating them. The CDR3 sequence is 16 residues long. The CDR3 region is CASRDGQLTSTDTQYF. Here the CDR3 DNA reads TGTGCCAGCAGAGATGGACAACTTACTAGCACAGATACGCAGTATTTT. Variable domain in full (rest from reference TRBV5-4 and TRBJ2-3): ETGVTQSPTHLIKTRGQQVTLRCSSQSGHNTVSWYQQALGQGPQFIFQYYREEENGRGNFPPRFSGLQFPNYSSELNVNALELDDSALYLCASRDGQLTSTDTQYFGPGTRLTVL.

As DNA, the CDR3 is TGCGCCAGCAGCCGCGTCACAGGGGGCACTGAAGCTTTCTTT. It yields the protein CASSRVTGGTEAFF. This chain uses TRBV4-1 with TRBJ1-1; 8 bases map to TRBD1. Per germline, CDR1 MGHRA and CDR2 YSYEKL. V was pared by 4 bases and J by 4 bases, with 5 bases of the junction left unmatched. The CDR3 consists of 14 residues.

The V call is TRBV29-1, the J call TRBJ1-2, with D possibly TRBD1 on 5 matching bases. Trimming removed 7 bases from V and 7 bases from J, with 16 bases in between. Germline V gene lookup returns CDR1 SQVTM and CDR2 ANQGSEA. The CDR3 sequence is 12 residues long. The CDR3 bases are TGCAGCGCAGCCGGGGGTAGTGTTGGCTACACCTTC. It yields the protein CSAAGGSVGYTF.

The chain couples TRBV7-2 to TRBJ2-5; 9 bases agree with TRBD1. V was clipped by 5 bases and J by 5 bases; unmatched bases: 6. This CDR3 comprises 14 residues. Germline lookup yields CDR1 SGHTA and CDR2 FQGNSA. The CDR3 protein is CASSRGQGGETQYF. For the CDR3, the DNA is TGTGCCAGCAGCCGGGGACAGGGTGGGGAGACCCAGTACTTC.

The rearrangement links TRBV18 to TRBJ1-1; a possible D gene is TRBD1 (6 bases). V lost 3 bases to trimming and J lost 5 bases, with 19 bases between them. Germline-derived CDR1 and CDR2 are KGHSH and LQKENI. CDR3 size: 16 residues. The CDR3: CASSPAGGALNTEAFF. CDR3 coding DNA: TGTGCCAGCTCACCGGCGGGGGGGGCGCTCAATACTGAAGCTTTCTTT.

The chain combines TRBV18 with TRBJ2-1, with 7 bases matching TRBD1. V lost 6 bases, J lost 14 bases, and 19 bases stayed unmatched. Germline V lookup: CDR1 KGHSH, CDR2 LQKENI. CDR3 size: 15 residues. The CDR3 loop is CASSYEQEGAIRKFF. CDR3 DNA: TGTGCCAGCTCCTACGAACAAGAGGGGGCGATTCGGAAGTTCTTC. The full variable domain, with the rest looked up from reference TRBV18 and TRBJ2-1, is NAGVMQNPRHLVRRRGQEARLRCSPMKGHSHVYWYRQLPEEGLKFMVYLQKENIIDESGMPKERFSAEFPKEGPSILRIQQVVRGDSAAYFCASSYEQEGAIRKFFGPGTRLTVL.